This T cell receptor (beta chain) was recorded in a study of T cell responses to AZD1222 COVID-19 vaccine. The CDR3 consists of 11 residues. Germline CDR1 is SNHLY and CDR2 is FYNNEI. J was trimmed by 9 bases and V by 5 bases; bases with no gene match: 3. Using immunoSEQ multiplex PCR, the repertoire was profiled, and TCRdb retains in-frame clones only, with some absent. This sample carries over 120,000 clones, 70% to 90% of them seen once, and the ten largest clones take more than 7%. The clonotype comes from an adult in good health. The sample in question was peripheral blood, obtained on day 0 of AZD1222 vaccination. The chain carries TRBV2 and TRBJ2-7, with 8 bases aligning to TRBD1. The CDR3: CASSQDRVQYF. The DNA for the CDR3 is TGTGCCAGCAGTCAGGACAGGGTGCAGTACTTC.